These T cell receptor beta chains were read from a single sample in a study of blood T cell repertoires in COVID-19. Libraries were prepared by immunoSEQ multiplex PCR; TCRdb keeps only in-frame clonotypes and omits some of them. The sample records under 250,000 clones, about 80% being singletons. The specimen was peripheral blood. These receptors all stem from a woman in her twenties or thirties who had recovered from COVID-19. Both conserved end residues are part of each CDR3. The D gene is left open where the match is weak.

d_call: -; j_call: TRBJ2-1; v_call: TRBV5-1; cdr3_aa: CASSLVPGYNEQFF; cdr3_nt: TGCGCCAGCAGCTTGGTACCGGGTTACAATGAGCAGTTCTTC
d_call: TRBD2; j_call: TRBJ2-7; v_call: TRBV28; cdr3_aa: CASIGGFGDWMYEQYF; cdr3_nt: TGTGCCAGCATCGGGGGGTTCGGAGACTGGATGTACGAGCAGTACTTC
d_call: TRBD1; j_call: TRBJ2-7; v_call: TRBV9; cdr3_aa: CASSVRQGSRDEQYF; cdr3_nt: TGTGCCAGCAGCGTACGACAGGGTTCGAGGGACGAGCAGTACTTC
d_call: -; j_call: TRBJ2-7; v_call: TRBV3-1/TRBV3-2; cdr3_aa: CASSQDVPGDDYEQYF; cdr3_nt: TGTGCCAGCAGCCAAGATGTCCCAGGCGATGACTACGAGCAGTACTTC
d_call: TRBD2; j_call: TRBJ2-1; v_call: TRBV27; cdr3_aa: CASSPRLAASYNEQFF; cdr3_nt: TGTGCCAGCAGTCCCAGACTAGCGGCCTCCTACAATGAGCAGTTCTTC
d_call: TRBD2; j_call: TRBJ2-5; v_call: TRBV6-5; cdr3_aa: CASSMGGQETQYF; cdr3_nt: TGTGCCAGCAGTATGGGGGGGCAAGAGACCCAGTACTTC
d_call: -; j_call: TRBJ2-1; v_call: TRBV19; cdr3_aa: CASSIHRGTHYNEQFF; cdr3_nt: TGTGCCAGTAGTATTCATCGCGGAACCCATTACAATGAGCAGTTCTTC
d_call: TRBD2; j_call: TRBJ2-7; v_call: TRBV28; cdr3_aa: CASSLGLVGGQYF; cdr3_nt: TGTGCCAGCAGTTTGGGACTAGTCGGCGGGCAGTACTTC
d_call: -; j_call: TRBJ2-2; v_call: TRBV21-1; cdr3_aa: CASSKESGGSNTGELFF; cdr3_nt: TGTGCCAGCAGCAAAGAATCGGGAGGGTCGAACACCGGGGAGCTGTTTTTT
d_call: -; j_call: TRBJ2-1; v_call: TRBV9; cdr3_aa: CASSQDSSYNEQFF; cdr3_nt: TGTGCCAGCAGCCAGGACAGCTCCTACAATGAGCAGTTCTTC